This T cell receptor beta chain was captured in a study of response to subunit inactivated influenza vaccine. With respect to this clonotype: Its antigen is currently unknown.

Looked up from germline, CDR1 is SGHTA and CDR2 is FQGNSA. The CDR3 is 15 residues long. The V and J ends lost 5 bases and 1 base, in that order; junction bases with no gene match: 7. Findings and caveats of the study: Authors proposed each seasonal influenza vaccination draws in few new T cells.

TCRdb recomputed calls from the RT-PCR reads with MiXCR, one row per CDR3 protein. The top ten clones hold 7.6% of a sample with 600,000 to 700,000 distinct CDR3 sequences, around 13% of them seen once. The chain uses TRBV7-2 and TRBJ1-1, with 7 bases identical to TRBD1. This clonotype originated in a man between 45 and 60 years old who received an inactivated influenza vaccine. Here the sequenced sample was PBMCs from blood, taken around 14 days before vaccination. CDR3 DNA sequence: TGTGCCAGCAGCGGGCGACAGGGAACGAACACTGAAGCTTTCTTT. Its protein is CASSGRQGTNTEAFF.